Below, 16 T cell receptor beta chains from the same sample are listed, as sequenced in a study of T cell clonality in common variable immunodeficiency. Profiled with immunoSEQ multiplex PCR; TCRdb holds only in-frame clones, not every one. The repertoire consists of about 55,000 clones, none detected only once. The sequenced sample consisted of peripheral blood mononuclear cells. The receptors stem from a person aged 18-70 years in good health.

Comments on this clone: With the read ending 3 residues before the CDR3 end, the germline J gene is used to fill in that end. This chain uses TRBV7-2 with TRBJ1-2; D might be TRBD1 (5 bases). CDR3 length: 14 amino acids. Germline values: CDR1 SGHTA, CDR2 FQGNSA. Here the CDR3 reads CASSLGGTSGDYTF. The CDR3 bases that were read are TGTGCCAGCAGCTTAGGTGGGACTAGCGGTGAC.

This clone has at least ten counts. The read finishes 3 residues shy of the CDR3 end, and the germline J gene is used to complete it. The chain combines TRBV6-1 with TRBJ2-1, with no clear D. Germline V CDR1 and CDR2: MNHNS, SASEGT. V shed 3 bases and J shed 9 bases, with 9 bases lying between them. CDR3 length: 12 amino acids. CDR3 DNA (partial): TGTGCCAGCAGTGATCTTCAGGTTGAG. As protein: CASSDLQVE. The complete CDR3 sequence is CASSDLQVEQFF.

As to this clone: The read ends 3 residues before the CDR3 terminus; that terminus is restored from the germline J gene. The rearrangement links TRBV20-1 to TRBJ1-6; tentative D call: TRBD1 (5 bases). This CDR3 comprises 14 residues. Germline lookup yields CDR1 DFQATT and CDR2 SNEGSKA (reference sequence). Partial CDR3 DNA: TGCAGTGCTATATACTGCAGGGAAGGGGCCACC. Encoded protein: CSAIYCREGAT. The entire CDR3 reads CSAIYCREGATLHF.

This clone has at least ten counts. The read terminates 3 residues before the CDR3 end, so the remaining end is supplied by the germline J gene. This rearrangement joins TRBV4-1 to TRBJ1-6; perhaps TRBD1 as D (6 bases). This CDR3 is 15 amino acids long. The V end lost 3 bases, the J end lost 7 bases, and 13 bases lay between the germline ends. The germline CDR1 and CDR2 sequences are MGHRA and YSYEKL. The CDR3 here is CASSQADTGNSPLHF. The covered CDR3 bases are TGCGCCAGCAGCCAGGCAGATACAGGGAATTCACCC.

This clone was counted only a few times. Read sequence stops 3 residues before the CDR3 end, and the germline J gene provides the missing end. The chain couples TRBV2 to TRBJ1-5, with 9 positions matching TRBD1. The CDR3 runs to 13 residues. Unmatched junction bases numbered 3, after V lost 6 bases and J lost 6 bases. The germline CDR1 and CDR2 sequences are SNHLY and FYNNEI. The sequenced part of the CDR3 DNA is TGTGCCAGCAGGGGACAGGGCGGTCAGCCC. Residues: CASRGQGGQP. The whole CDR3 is CASRGQGGQPQHF. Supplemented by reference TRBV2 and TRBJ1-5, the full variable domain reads EPEVTQTPSHQVTQMGQEVILRCVPISNHLYFYWYRQILGQKVEFLVSFYNNEISEKSEIFDDQFSVERPDGSNFTLKIRSTKLEDSAMYFCASRGQGGQPQHFGDGTRLSIL.

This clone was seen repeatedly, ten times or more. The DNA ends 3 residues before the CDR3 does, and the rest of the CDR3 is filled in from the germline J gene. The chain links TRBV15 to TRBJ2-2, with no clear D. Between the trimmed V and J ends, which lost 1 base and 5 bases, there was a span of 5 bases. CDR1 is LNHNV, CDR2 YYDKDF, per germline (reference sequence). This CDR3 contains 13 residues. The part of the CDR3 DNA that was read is TGTGCCACCAGCAGAGGGGCAACCGGGGAG. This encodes CATSRGATGE. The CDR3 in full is CATSRGATGELFF.

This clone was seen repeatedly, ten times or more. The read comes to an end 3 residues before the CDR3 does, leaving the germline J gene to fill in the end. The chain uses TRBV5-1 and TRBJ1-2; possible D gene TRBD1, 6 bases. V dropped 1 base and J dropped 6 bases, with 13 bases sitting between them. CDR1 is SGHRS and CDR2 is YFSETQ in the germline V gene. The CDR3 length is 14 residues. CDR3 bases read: TGCGCCAGCAGCTTGATCCAGGGGCAAGATGGC. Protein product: CASSLIQGQDG. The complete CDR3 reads CASSLIQGQDGYTF.

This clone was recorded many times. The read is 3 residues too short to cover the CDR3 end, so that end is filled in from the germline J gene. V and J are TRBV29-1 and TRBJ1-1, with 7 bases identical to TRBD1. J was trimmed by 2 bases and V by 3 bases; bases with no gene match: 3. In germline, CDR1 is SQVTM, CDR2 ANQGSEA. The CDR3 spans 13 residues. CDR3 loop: CSVEGQINTEAFF. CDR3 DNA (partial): TGCAGCGTTGAGGGACAGATAAACACTGAA.

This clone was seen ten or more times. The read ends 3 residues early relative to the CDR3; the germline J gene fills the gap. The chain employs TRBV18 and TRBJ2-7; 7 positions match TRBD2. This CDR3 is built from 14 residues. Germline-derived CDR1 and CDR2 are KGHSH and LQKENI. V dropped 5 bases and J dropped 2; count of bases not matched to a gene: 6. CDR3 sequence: CASSRSSGTYEQYF. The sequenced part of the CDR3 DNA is TGTGCCAGCTCAAGGTCTAGCGGTACCTACGAG.

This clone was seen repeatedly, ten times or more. The covered CDR3 bases are TGTGCCAGCAGACCCGGGGACAGGGACACTGAA. Its protein product is CASRPGDRDTE. The whole CDR3 protein is CASRPGDRDTEAFF. The chain couples TRBV7-9 to TRBJ1-1; 9 bases are shared with TRBD1. The CDR3 end lies 3 residues beyond the end of the read and is filled in from the germline J gene. Germline trimming cut 6 bases from V and 3 bases from J; bases unmatched to any gene: 5. CDR1 and CDR2 (germline): SEHNR, FQNEAQ (reference sequence). The CDR3 totals 14 residues.

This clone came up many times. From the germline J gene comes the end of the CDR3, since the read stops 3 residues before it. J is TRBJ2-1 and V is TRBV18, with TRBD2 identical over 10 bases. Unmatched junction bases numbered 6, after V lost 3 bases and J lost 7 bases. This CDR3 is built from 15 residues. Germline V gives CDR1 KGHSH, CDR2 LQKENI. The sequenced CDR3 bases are TGTGCCAGCTCACCCGGTAGCGGGAGGTTGAATGAG. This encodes CASSPGSGRLNE. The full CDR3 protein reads CASSPGSGRLNEQFF.

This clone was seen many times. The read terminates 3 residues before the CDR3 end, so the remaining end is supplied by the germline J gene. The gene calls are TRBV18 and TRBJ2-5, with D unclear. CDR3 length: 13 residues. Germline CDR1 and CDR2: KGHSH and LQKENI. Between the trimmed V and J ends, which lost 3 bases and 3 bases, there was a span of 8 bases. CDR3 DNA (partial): TGTGCCAGCTCACCTCCCTATGAAGAGACC. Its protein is CASSPPYEET. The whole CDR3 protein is CASSPPYEETQYF.

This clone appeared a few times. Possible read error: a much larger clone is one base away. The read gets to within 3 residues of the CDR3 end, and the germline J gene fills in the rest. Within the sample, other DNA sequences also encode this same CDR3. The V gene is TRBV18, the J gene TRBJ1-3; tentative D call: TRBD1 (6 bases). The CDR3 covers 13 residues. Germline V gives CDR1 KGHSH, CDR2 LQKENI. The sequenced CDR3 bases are TGTGCCAGCTCACCTGGAGGGGGAGACACT. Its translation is CASSPGGGDT. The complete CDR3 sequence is CASSPGGGDTIYF.

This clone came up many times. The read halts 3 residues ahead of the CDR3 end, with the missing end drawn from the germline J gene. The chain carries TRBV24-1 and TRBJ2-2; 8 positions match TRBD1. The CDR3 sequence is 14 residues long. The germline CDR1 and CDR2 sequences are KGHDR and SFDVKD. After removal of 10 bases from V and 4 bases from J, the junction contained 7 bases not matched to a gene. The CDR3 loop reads CATSGTGPTGELFF. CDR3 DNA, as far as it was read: TGTGCCACTTCCGGGACAGGTCCCACCGGGGAG.

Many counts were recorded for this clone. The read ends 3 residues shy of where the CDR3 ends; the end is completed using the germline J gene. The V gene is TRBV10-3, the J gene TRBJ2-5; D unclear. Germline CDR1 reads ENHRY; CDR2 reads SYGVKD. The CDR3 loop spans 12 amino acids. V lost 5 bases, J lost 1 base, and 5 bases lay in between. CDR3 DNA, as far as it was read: TGTGCCATCAGTATCGGCCAAGAGACC. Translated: CAISIGQET. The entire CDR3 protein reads CAISIGQETQYF.

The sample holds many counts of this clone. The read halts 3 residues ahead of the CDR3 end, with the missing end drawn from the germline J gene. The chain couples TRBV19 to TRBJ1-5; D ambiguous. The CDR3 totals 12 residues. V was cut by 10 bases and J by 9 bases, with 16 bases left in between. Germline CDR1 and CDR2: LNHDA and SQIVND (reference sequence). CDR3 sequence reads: CATTSGVLPQHF. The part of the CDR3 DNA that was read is TGTGCCACCACTAGCGGGGTCCTGCCC.